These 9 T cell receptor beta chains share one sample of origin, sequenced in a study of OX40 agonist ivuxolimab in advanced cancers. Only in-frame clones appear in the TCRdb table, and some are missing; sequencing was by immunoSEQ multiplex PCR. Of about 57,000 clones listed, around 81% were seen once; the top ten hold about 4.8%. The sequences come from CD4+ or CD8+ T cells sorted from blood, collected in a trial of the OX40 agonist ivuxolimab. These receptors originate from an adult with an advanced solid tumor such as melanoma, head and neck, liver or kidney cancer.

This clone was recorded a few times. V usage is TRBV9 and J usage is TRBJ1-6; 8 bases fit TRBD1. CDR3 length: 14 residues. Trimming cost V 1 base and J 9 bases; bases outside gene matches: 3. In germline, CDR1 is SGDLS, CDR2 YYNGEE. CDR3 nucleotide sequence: TGTGCCAGCAGCGTACAGGACAGGGTTTCACCCCTCCACTTT. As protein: CASSVQDRVSPLHF. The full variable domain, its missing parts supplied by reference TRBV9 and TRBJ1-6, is DSGVTQTPKHLITATGQRVTLRCSPRSGDLSVYWYQQSLDQGLQFLIQYYNGEERAKGNILERFSAQQFPDLHSELNLSSLELGDSALYFCASSVQDRVSPLHFGNGTRLTVT.

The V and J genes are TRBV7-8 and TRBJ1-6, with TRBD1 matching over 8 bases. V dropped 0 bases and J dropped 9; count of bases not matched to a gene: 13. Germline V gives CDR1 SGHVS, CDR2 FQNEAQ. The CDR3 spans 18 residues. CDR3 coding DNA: TGTGCCAGCAGCTTAGCCAACGGACAGGGAGCAGGTGGTTCACCCCTCCACTTT. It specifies CASSLANGQGAGGSPLHF. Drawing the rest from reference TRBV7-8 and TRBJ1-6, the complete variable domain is GAGVSQSPRYKVAKRGQDVALRCDPISGHVSLFWYQQALGQGPEFLTYFQNEAQLDKSGLPSDRFFAERPEGSVSTLKIQRTQQEDSAVYLCASSLANGQGAGGSPLHFGNGTRLTVT.

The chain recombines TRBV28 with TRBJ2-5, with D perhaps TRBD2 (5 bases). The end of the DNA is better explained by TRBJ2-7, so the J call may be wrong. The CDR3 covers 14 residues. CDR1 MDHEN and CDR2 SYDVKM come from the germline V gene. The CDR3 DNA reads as TGTGCCAGCAGTTTACGGGGTTGGTCCTACGAGCAGTACTTC. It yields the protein CASSLRGWSYEQYF.

The CDR3 bases are TGTGCCAGCAGTTACTTGAGGACAGGGGGCGGCTATGGCTACACCTTC. Translation: CASSYLRTGGGYGYTF. The V gene is TRBV6-5, the J gene TRBJ1-2; 11 bases fit TRBD1. V lost 1 base to trimming and J lost 4 bases; unmatched junction nucleotides: 5. This CDR3 is 16 amino acids long. CDR1 MNHEY and CDR2 SVGAGI come from the germline V gene.

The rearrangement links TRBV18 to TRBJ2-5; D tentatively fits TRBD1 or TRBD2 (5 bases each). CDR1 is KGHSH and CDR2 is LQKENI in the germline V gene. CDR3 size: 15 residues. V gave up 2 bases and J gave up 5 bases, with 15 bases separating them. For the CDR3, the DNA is TGTGCCAGCTCACCATCCGTGGGGGTTGGGGAGACCCAGTACTTC. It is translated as CASSPSVGVGETQYF.

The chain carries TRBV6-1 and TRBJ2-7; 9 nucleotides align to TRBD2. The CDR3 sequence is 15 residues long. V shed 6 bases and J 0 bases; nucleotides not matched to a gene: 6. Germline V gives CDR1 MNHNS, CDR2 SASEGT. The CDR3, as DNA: TGTGCCAGCAGGAGGAGCGGGGGGCCCTCCTACGAGCAGTACTTC. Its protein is CASRRSGGPSYEQYF.

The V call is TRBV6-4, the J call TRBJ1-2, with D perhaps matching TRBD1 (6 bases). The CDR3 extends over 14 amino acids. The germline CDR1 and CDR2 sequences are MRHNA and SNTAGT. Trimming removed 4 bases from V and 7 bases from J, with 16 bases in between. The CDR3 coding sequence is TGTGCCAGCAGTGTAGACAGGCGGAGTGGTGGCTACACCTTC. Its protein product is CASSVDRRSGGYTF.

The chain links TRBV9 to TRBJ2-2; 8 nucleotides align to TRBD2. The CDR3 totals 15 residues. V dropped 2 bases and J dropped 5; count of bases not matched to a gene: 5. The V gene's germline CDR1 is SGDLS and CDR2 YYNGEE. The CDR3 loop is CASSVTGTSTGELFF. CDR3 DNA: TGTGCCAGCAGCGTTACTGGGACTAGTACCGGGGAGCTGTTTTTT.

CDR3 DNA: TGCGCCAGCAGCTTGCTCAGAAACACCGGGGAGCTGTTTTTT. It codes for CASSLLRNTGELFF. The chain couples TRBV5-1 to TRBJ2-2; D not certain. V gave up 1 base and J gave up 2 bases, with 6 bases separating them. CDR3 length: 14 residues. Germline CDR1 SGHRS, CDR2 YFSETQ.